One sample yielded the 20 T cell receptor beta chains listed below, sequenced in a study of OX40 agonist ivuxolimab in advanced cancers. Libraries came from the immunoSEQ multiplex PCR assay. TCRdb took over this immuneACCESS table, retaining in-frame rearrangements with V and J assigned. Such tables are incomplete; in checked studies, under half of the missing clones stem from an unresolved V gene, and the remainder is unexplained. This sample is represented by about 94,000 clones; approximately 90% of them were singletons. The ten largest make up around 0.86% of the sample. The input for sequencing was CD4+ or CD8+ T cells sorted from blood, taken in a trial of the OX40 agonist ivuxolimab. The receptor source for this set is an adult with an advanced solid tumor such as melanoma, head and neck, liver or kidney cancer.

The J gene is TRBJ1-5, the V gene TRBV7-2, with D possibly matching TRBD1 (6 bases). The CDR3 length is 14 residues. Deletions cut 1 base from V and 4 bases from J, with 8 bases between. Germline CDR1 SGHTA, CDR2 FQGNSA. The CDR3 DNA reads TGTGCCAGCAGCTTAGAGGGGGGAAATCAGCCCCAGCATTTT. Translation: CASSLEGGNQPQHF.

The chain's CDR3 is CAISVEGNEQFF. CDR3 DNA sequence: TGTGCCATCAGTGTCGAGGGGAATGAGCAGTTCTTC. The genes are TRBV10-3 and TRBJ2-1, with D perhaps matching TRBD1 or TRBD2 (5 bases each). From germline, CDR1 is ENHRY and CDR2 SYGVKD. This CDR3 spans 12 amino acids. Trimming removed 4 bases from V and 7 bases from J, with 8 bases in between.

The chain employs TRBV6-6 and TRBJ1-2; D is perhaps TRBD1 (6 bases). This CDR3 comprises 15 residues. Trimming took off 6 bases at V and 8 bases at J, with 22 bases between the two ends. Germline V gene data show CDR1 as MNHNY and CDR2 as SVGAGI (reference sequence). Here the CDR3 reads CASSDPGPNRAGYTF. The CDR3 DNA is TGTGCCAGCAGCGACCCGGGACCTAACAGGGCCGGCTACACCTTC.

CDR3 in DNA: TGTGCCAGCAGCTTAAATGTCGGACTCCAAGAGACCCAGTACTTC. This translates into CASSLNVGLQETQYF. The V call is TRBV7-9, the J call TRBJ2-5; D is possibly TRBD2 (5 bases). Germline V gene lookup returns CDR1 SEHNR and CDR2 FQNEAQ (reference sequence). CDR3 size: 15 residues. V was shortened by 2 bases and J by 1 base, with 11 bases between the two germline ends.

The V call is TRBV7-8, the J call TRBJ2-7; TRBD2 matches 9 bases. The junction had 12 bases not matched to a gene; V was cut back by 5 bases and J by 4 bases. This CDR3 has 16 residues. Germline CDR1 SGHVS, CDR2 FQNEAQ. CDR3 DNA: TGTGCCAGCAGCCTAATTTTAGCGGGAGAGGGGTACGAGCAGTACTTC. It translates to CASSLILAGEGYEQYF.

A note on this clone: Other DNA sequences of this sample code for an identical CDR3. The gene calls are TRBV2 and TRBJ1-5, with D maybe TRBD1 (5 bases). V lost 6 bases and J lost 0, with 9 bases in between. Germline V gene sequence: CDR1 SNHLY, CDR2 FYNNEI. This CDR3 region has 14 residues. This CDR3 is CASSRQSSNQPQHF. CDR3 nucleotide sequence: TGTGCCAGCAGCCGACAGAGTAGCAATCAGCCCCAGCATTTT.

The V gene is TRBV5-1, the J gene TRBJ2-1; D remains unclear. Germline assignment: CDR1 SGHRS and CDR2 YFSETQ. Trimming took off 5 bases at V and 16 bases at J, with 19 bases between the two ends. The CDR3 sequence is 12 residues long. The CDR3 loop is CASRRLGSPQFF. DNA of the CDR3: TGCGCCAGCAGAAGGCTTGGCAGTCCACAATTCTTC.

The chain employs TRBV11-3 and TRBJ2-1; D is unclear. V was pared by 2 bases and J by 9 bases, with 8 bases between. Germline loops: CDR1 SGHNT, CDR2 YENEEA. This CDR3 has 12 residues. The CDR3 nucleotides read TGTGCCAGCAGCTTAAGGCATTCTGAGCAGTTCTTC. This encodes CASSLRHSEQFF.

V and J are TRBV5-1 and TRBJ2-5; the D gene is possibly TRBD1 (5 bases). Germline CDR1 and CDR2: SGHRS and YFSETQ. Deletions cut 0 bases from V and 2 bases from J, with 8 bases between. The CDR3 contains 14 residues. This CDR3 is CASSLAREQETQYF. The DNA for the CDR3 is TGCGCCAGCAGCTTGGCCAGGGAACAAGAGACCCAGTACTTC.

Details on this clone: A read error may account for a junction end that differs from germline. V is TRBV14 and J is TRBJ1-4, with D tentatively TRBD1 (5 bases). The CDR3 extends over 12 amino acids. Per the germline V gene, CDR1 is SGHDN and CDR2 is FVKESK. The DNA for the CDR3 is TGTGCCAGCAGCCAAGATCGGGGGACTCCTTCCTTT. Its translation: CASSQDRGTPSF.

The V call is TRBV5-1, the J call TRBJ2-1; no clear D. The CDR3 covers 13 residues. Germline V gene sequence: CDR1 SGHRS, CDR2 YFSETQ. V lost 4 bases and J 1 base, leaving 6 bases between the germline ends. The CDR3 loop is CASSGISYNEQFF. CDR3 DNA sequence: TGCGCCAGCAGCGGCATTTCCTACAATGAGCAGTTCTTC.

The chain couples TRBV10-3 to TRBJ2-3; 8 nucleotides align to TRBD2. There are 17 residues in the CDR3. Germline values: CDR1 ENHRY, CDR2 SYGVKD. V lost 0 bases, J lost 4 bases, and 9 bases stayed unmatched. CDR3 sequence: CAISESGLAGLPDTQYF. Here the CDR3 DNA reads TGTGCCATCAGTGAGTCGGGCCTAGCGGGCCTCCCAGATACGCAGTATTTT.

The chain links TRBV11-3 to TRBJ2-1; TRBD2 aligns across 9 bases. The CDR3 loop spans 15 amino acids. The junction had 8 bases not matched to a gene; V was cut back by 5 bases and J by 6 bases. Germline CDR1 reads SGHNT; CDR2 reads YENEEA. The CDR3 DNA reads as TGTGCCAGCAGCCCAGGGGCGGGAGGGCCCAATGAGCAGTTCTTC. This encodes CASSPGAGGPNEQFF.

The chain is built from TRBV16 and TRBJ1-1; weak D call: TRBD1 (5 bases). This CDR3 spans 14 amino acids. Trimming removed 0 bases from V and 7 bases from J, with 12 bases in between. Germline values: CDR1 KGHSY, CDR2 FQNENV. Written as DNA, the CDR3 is TGTGCCAGCAGCCAATCGTGGGGGAAGGATGAAGCTTTCTTT. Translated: CASSQSWGKDEAFF.

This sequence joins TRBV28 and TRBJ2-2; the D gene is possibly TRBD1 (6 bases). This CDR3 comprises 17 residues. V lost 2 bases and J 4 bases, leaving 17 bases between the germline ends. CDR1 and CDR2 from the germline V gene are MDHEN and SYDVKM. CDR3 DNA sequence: TGTGCCAGCAGTTTAATTATGGGGGCTGGCGGCACCGGGGAGCTGTTTTTT. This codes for CASSLIMGAGGTGELFF.

CDR3 DNA: TGTGCCAGCTCACCCCTATTAGGTCAGGGACGTTTATATGGCTACACCTTC. The encoded protein is CASSPLLGQGRLYGYTF. This rearrangement joins TRBV18 to TRBJ1-2, with D possibly being TRBD1 (5 bases). The germline CDR1 and CDR2 sequences are KGHSH and LQKENI. The CDR3 consists of 17 residues. Trimming took off 3 bases at V and 5 bases at J, with 22 bases between the two ends.

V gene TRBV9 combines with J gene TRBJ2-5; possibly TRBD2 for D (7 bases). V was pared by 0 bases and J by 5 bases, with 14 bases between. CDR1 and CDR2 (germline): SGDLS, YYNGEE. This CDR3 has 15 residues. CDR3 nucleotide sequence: TGTGCCAGCAGCGTAGGCGGGGGCGCTCACGAGACCCAGTACTTC. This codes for CASSVGGGAHETQYF.

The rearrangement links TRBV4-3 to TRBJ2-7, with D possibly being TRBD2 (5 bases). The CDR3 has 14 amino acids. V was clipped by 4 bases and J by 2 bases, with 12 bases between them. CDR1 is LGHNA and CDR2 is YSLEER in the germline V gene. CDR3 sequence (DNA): TGCGCCAGCAGCCTCCTAGACGGGGCCTACGAGCAGTACTTC. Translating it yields CASSLLDGAYEQYF.

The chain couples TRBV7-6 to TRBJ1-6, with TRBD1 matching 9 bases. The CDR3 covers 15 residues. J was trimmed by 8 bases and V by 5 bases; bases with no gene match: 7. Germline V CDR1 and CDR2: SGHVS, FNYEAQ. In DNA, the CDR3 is TGTGCCAGCAGCATACAGGGGGCGCGGGATTCACCCCTCCACTTT. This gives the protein CASSIQGARDSPLHF.

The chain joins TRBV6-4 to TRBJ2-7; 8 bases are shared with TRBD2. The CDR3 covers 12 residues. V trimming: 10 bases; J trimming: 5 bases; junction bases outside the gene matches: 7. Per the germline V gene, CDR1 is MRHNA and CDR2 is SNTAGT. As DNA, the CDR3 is TGTGCCAACTCGGGACTAGACGACGAGCAGTACTTC. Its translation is CANSGLDDEQYF.